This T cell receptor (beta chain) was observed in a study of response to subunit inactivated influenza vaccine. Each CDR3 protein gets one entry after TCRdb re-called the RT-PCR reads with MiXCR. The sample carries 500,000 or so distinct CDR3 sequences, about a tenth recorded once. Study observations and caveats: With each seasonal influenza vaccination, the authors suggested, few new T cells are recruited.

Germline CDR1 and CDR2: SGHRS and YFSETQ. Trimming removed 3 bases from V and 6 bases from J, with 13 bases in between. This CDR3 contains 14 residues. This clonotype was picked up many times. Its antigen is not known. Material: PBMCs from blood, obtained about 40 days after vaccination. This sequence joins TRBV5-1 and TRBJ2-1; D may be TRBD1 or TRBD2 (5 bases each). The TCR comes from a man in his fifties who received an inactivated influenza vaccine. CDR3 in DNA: TGCGCCAGCAGCTCTGGGACCAGGGTCAATGAGCAGTTCTTC. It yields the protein CASSSGTRVNEQFF.